One sample yielded the 5 T cell receptor beta chains listed below, sequenced in a study of prognosis after radiotherapy for stage I lung cancer. CDR3 of TCR beta was amplified from genomic DNA via a two-round multiplex PCR. The use of primers specific to each TRBV and TRBJ gene characterized first-round PCR. TCRdb processed the multiplex PCR reads anew with MiXCR; each CDR3 protein has one entry. The sample carries about 18,000 distinct CDR3 sequences, around 44% recorded once. The input for sequencing was PBMCs, taken before or after stereotactic body radiation therapy (not recorded which). All receptors come from a donor over 45 with non-small cell lung cancer.

This clonotype was recorded at least ten times. The chain recombines TRBV12-5 with TRBJ1-3; D remains unclear. CDR1 and CDR2 (germline): LGHNT, FRNRAP. Trimming took 5 bases from V and 7 from J, leaving 18 bases between them. CDR3 length: 15 amino acids. CDR3 sequence: CASGLPRSTFNTIYF. The CDR3 DNA reads TGTGCTAGTGGTCTCCCCCGATCCACTTTCAACACCATATATTTT. Filled out from reference TRBV12-5 and TRBJ1-3, the complete variable domain reads DARVTQTPRHKVTEMGQEVTMRCQPILGHNTVFWYRQTMMQGLELLAYFRNRAPLDDSGMPKDRFSAEMPDATLATLKIQPSEPRDSAVYFCASGLPRSTFNTIYFGEGSWLTVV.

This chain uses TRBV6-1 with TRBJ1-1; no clear D. Germline CDR1 is MNHNS and CDR2 is SASEGT. V lost 6 bases and J lost 3, with 14 bases in between. CDR3 length equals 14 residues. CDR3 loop: CASRIQRMDTEAFF. The CDR3 DNA sequence: TGTGCCAGCAGGATACAGAGGATGGACACTGAAGCTTTCTTT.

The V call is TRBV11-2, the J call TRBJ1-2; 9 bases map to TRBD1. V trimming: 2 bases; J trimming: 9 bases; junction bases outside the gene matches: 4. Germline CDR1 is SGHAT and CDR2 is FQNNGV. The CDR3 contains 13 residues. CDR3 bases: TGTGCCAGCAGCTTAACGACAGGGGGTAGCTACACCTTC. Translated: CASSLTTGGSYTF.

Many counts were recorded for this clonotype. This chain joins TRBV20-1 and TRBJ2-3; 13 nucleotides align to TRBD2. The CDR3 spans 15 residues. With V trimmed by 6 bases and J by 4 bases, 7 bases remained unmatched. CDR1 is DFQATT, CDR2 SNEGSKA, per germline (reference sequence). CDR3 region: CSAEIGTSGADTQYF. The CDR3 DNA is TGCAGTGCGGAGATCGGGACTAGCGGGGCAGATACGCAGTATTTT.

This clonotype was seen repeatedly, ten times or more. This chain's CDR3 is CASSISGGANTDTQYF. The CDR3 bases are TGTGCCAGTAGTATTTCGGGCGGGGCCAACACAGATACGCAGTATTTT. The chain carries TRBV19 and TRBJ2-3; TRBD2 might be the D (6 bases). Trimming took 3 bases from V and 2 from J, leaving 15 bases between them. Germline values: CDR1 LNHDA, CDR2 SQIVND (reference sequence). The CDR3 length is 16 residues. Full variable domain (missing parts from reference TRBV19 and TRBJ2-3): DGGITQSPKYLFRKEGQNVTLSCEQNLNHDAMYWYRQDPGQGLRLIYYSQIVNDFQKGDIAEGYSVSREKKESFPLTVTSAQKNPTAFYLCASSISGGANTDTQYFGPGTRLTVL.